At least ten counts were recorded for the clone carrying this TCR beta chain. The antigen remains unidentified. This sample was included in a study of T cells in Graves' hyperthyroidism and ophthalmopathy. Overall study: Before treatment of any kind, peripheral blood was taken at initial diagnosis.

What was amplified from RNA transcripts were TCR beta CDR3 regions. A set of HTBI primers served as the primers for a first-round RT-PCR of the TCR CDR3. TCRdb passed the multiplex PCR reads through MiXCR, listing each CDR3 protein once. The sample lists 300,000 to 450,000 distinct CDR3 sequences, approximately 13% occurring once. Study findings and constraints: Model predictions of ophthalmopathy came a median about 6.3 months before onset.

In germline, CDR1 is SNHLY, CDR2 FYNNEI. The CDR3 contains 15 residues. J gave up 4 bases and V 8 bases, and 10 bases lay outside the gene matches. Input material: blood. The rearrangement joins TRBV2 to TRBJ1-3; the match to TRBD1 covers 8 bases. The receptor's source is a woman between 55 and 75 years old with Graves' hyperthyroidism. The CDR3 loop is CASQKQGASGNTIYF. CDR3 bases: TGTGCCAGCCAAAAGCAGGGGGCATCGGGAAACACCATATATTTT.